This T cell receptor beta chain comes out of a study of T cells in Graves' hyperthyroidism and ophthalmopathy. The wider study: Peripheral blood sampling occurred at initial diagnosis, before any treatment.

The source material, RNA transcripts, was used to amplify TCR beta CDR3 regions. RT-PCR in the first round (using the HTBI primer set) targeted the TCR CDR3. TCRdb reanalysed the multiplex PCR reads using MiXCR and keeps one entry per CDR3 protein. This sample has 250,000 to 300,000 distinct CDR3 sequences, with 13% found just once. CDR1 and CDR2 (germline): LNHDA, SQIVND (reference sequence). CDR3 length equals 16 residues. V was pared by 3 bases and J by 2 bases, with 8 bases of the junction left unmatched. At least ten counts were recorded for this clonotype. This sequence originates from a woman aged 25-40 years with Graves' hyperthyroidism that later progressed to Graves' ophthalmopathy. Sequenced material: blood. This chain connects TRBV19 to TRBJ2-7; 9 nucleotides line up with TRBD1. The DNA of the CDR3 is TGTGCCAGTAGTATGACGTGGGGACAGGGAGCCTACGAGCAGTACTTC. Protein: CASSMTWGQGAYEQYF.